This record covers a single T cell receptor beta chain. Germline values: CDR1 SGHAT, CDR2 FQDESV (reference sequence). Trimming stripped 3 bases from V and 4 bases from J, with 9 bases between. The CDR3 spans 14 residues. Generated by immunoSEQ multiplex PCR, the TCRdb table keeps only in-frame clones and is missing some. The table includes tens of thousands of clones, about nine tenths detected once. The record originates from a study of T cell changes during pregnancy in multiple sclerosis. The gene calls are TRBV11-1 and TRBJ2-2, with a tentative D call TRBD1 (6 bases). The sequence derives from a female donor in good health, enrolled as a control in a pregnancy study. The source material was peripheral blood, sampled in the first trimester of pregnancy. CDR3 DNA: TGTGCCAGCAGCTTCAGAGGGGGCACCGGGGAGCTGTTTTTT. Translated, it gives CASSFRGGTGELFF.